Below are 19 T cell receptor beta chains sequenced from a single sample in a study of cytomegalovirus exposure and HLA in healthy donors. 60 Vbeta and 13 Jbeta primers were used in PCR. Clones were sequenced by immunoSEQ multiplex PCR, and TCRdb holds only the in-frame ones, with some missing. Of about 130,000 clones listed, 81% are singletons. Sequencing input: PBMCs. The source of these receptors is a man in his late teens or twenties in good health and CMV-seropositive.

The CDR3 reads CASSSKYPTSGSGETQYF. The CDR3 DNA is TGCGCCAGCAGCTCTAAATACCCAACTAGCGGGAGCGGTGAGACCCAGTACTTC. The chain is built from TRBV5-1 and TRBJ2-5; TRBD2 agrees at 11 bases. Germline V gene data show CDR1 as SGHRS and CDR2 as YFSETQ. The CDR3 spans 18 residues. V shed 3 bases and J 5 bases; nucleotides not matched to a gene: 15.

J is TRBJ2-1 and V is TRBV11-2; TRBD2 matches 11 bases. Germline CDR1 and CDR2: SGHAT and FQNNGV. The CDR3 covers 16 residues. J lost 5 bases, V lost 5 bases, and 8 bases had no gene match. Written as DNA, the CDR3 is TGTGCCAGCAGCCCCCGTAGCGGGGGGGTCGACAATGAGCAGTTCTTC. Residues: CASSPRSGGVDNEQFF.

This clone was counted between two and nine times. This rearrangement joins TRBV6-1 to TRBJ1-6, with TRBD1 matching 7 bases. Germline V CDR1 and CDR2: MNHNS, SASEGT. This CDR3 contains 13 residues. V gave up 11 bases and J gave up 9 bases; unmatched junction bases: 10. The CDR3 protein is CAGRGPGGSPLHF. CDR3 bases: TGTGCCGGACGGGGACCAGGGGGTTCACCCCTCCACTTT.

Only one count was recorded for this clone. The chain links TRBV2 to TRBJ1-5; D perhaps matches TRBD1 (5 bases). The CDR3 covers 13 residues. The ends were cut back, 7 bases at V and 3 bases at J, with 10 bases in the middle. Germline V gives CDR1 SNHLY, CDR2 FYNNEI. CDR3 region: CASTRDVNQPQHF. The CDR3 DNA reads as TGTGCCAGCACCAGGGATGTCAATCAGCCCCAGCATTTT.

V and J are TRBV30 and TRBJ2-1; possibly TRBD1 for D (5 bases). CDR1 is GTSNPN, CDR2 SVGIG, per germline (reference sequence). V was pared by 2 bases and J by 9 bases, with 20 bases between. CDR3 length: 15 amino acids. The CDR3 DNA reads as TGTGCCTGGAGTCTAATTACCACCTTGACAGCTGAGCAGTTCTTC. Translation gives CAWSLITTLTAEQFF.

The gene calls are TRBV10-3 and TRBJ2-1, with D unresolved. Germline V CDR1 and CDR2: ENHRY, SYGVKD. The CDR3 length is 16 residues. The ends were cut back, 2 bases at V and 1 base at J, with 12 bases in the middle. The CDR3 protein is CAISEASRLSYNEQFF. DNA of the CDR3: TGTGCCATCAGTGAGGCGTCTAGGCTATCCTACAATGAGCAGTTCTTC.

V gene TRBV18 combines with J gene TRBJ1-6; D call uncertain. The CDR3 extends over 14 amino acids. Trimming removed 0 bases at V and 8 bases at J, with 8 bases between. The V gene's germline CDR1 is KGHSH and CDR2 LQKENI. The CDR3 DNA follows: TGTGCCAGCTCACCACCGGAGGGATATTCACCCCTCCACTTT. Amino acids: CASSPPEGYSPLHF.

CDR3 nucleotides: TGCGCCAGCAGCCAAGCCGGACAGGGGTATAGAAACACTGAAGCTTTCTTT. It codes for CASSQAGQGYRNTEAFF. This chain uses TRBV4-1 with TRBJ1-1; 9 bases align to TRBD1. The germline V gene encodes CDR1 MGHRA and CDR2 YSYEKL. The CDR3 length is 17 residues. The V segment lost 1 base and the J segment 2 bases; nucleotides outside the gene matches: 8.

The chain carries TRBV9 and TRBJ1-2, with D uncertain. Looked up from germline, CDR1 is SGDLS and CDR2 is YYNGEE. The CDR3 totals 13 residues. Trimming took 1 base from V and 8 from J, leaving 12 bases between them. The CDR3 loop reads CASSVPGSVGYTF. The CDR3 bases are TGTGCCAGCAGCGTACCCGGGTCTGTCGGCTACACCTTC.

CDR3 loop: CASRGFAGDTGELFF. The CDR3 DNA reads as TGTGCCAGTAGGGGTTTTGCGGGAGACACCGGGGAGCTGTTTTTT. The gene calls are TRBV19 and TRBJ2-2; TRBD2 matches 7 bases. The CDR3 length is 15 residues. Per the germline V gene, CDR1 is LNHDA and CDR2 is SQIVND (reference sequence). Losses at the gene ends were 6 bases for V and 3 bases for J; bases not matched to a gene: 7.

The rearrangement joins TRBV7-9 to TRBJ2-1; tentatively, D is TRBD1 (7 bases). This CDR3 region has 13 residues. From germline, CDR1 is SEHNR and CDR2 FQNEAQ (reference sequence). V shed 5 bases and J shed 9 bases, with 14 bases lying between them. The CDR3 DNA is TGTGCCAGCAGCGTACAGGGGAGGAGTGAGCAGTTCTTC. This sequence encodes CASSVQGRSEQFF.

CDR3 region: CASSLAPSGHTQYF. The CDR3 DNA follows: TGTGCCAGCAGCTTAGCCCCTAGCGGGCATACGCAGTATTTT. V usage is TRBV7-6 and J usage is TRBJ2-3, with 8 bases that match TRBD2. Losses at the gene ends were 0 bases for V and 7 bases for J; bases not matched to a gene: 3. The germline gives CDR1 SGHVS, CDR2 FNYEAQ. The CDR3 has 14 residues.

This chain links TRBV7-2 with TRBJ1-5; tentatively, D is TRBD1 (6 bases). Trimming removed 6 bases at V and 5 bases at J, with 23 bases between. Per germline, CDR1 SGHTA and CDR2 FQGNSA. This CDR3 is 17 amino acids long. CDR3 amino acids: CASSQRGGRGDDQPQHF. In DNA, the CDR3 is TGTGCCAGCAGTCAACGGGGGGGCAGGGGAGACGATCAGCCCCAGCATTTT. Using reference TRBV7-2 and TRBJ1-5 for the parts outside the CDR3, the full variable domain is GAGVSQSPSNKVTEKGKDVELRCDPISGHTALYWYRQSLGQGLEFLIYFQGNSAPDKSGLPSDRFSAERTGGSVSTLTIQRTQQEDSAVYLCASSQRGGRGDDQPQHFGDGTRLSIL.

This rearrangement joins TRBV5-1 to TRBJ1-1, with D tentatively TRBD1 (5 bases). The CDR3 has 15 residues. Germline V CDR1 and CDR2: SGHRS, YFSETQ. Between the trimmed V and J ends, which lost 1 base and 1 base, there was a span of 11 bases. This CDR3 is CASSLMGPKNTEAFF. The CDR3 DNA follows: TGCGCCAGCAGCTTGATGGGGCCCAAGAACACTGAAGCTTTCTTT.

J is TRBJ1-2 and V is TRBV30, with 7 bases identical to TRBD1. The CDR3 is 13 amino acids. The junction had 6 bases not matched to a gene; V was cut back by 0 bases and J by 8 bases. CDR1 and CDR2 (germline): GTSNPN, SVGIG (reference sequence). DNA for the CDR3: TGTGCCTGGAGTGTGGGCCAGGGGGTCGGCTACACCTTC. Residues: CAWSVGQGVGYTF.

The gene calls are TRBV25-1 and TRBJ1-5; tentative D call: TRBD1 (5 bases). The CDR3 loop spans 14 amino acids. CDR1 is MGHDK and CDR2 is SYGVNS in the germline V gene. The V gene lost 5 bases and the J gene lost 3 bases, with 11 bases spanning the gap. CDR3 region: CASSSGGVNQPQHF. DNA for the CDR3: TGTGCCAGCAGTTCGGGGGGGGTCAATCAGCCCCAGCATTTT. Filled out from reference TRBV25-1 and TRBJ1-5, the complete variable domain reads EADIYQTPRYLVIGTGKKITLECSQTMGHDKMYWYQQDPGMELHLIHYSYGVNSTEKGDLSSESTVSRIRTEHFPLTLESARPSHTSQYLCASSSGGVNQPQHFGDGTRLSIL.

The rearrangement joins TRBV11-2 to TRBJ2-2; TRBD2 matches 12 bases. J was trimmed by 1 base and V by 6 bases; bases with no gene match: 0. The CDR3 covers 15 residues. Germline-derived CDR1 and CDR2 are SGHAT and FQNNGV. As DNA, the CDR3 is TGTGCCAGCAGGGGACTAGCGGGGAACACCGGGGAGCTGTTTTTT. Amino acids: CASRGLAGNTGELFF.

The chain is built from TRBV6-1 and TRBJ2-3, with D possibly TRBD1 on 5 matching bases. Trimming removed 4 bases from V and 8 bases from J, with 19 bases in between. The CDR3 runs 15 residues. In germline, CDR1 is MNHNS, CDR2 SASEGT. CDR3 nucleotide sequence: TGTGCCAGCAGTGCCCCCTTAGGGGCGTCTGCTACGCAGTATTTT. Translating it yields CASSAPLGASATQYF.

The chain recombines TRBV6-1 with TRBJ2-4; 9 bases align to TRBD1. Germline CDR1 and CDR2: MNHNS and SASEGT. The CDR3 has 17 residues. With V trimmed by 0 bases and J by 3 bases, 6 bases remained unmatched. CDR3 in amino acids: CASSEAWTGDDKNIQYF. In DNA, the CDR3 is TGTGCCAGCAGTGAAGCTTGGACAGGGGATGACAAAAACATTCAGTACTTC.